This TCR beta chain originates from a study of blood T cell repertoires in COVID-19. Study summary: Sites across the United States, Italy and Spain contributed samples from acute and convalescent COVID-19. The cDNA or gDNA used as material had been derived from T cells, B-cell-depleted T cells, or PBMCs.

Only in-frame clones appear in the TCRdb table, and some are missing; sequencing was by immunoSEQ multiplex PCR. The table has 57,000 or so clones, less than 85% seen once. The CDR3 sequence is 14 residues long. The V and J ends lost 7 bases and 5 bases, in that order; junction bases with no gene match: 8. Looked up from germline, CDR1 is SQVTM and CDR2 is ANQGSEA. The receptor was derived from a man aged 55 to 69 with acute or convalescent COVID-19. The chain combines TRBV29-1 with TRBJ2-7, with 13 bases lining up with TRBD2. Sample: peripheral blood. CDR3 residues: CSAGGTSGIDEQYF. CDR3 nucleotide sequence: TGCAGCGCTGGGGGGACTAGCGGGATCGACGAGCAGTACTTC.